A selection of T cell receptor beta chains follows, all from one sample in a study of T-cell memory formation after mild COVID-19. TCRdb re-analysed the 5' RACE reads in MiXCR, keeping a single row per CDR3 protein. The table has hundreds of thousands of distinct CDR3 sequences, roughly an eighth seen once. What was sequenced was PBMCs or a T cell subset sorted from them (not recorded which). These receptors all stem from a man younger than 35 who had mild COVID-19 (a few samples of this study predate the infection). Cell type and time point are not known. The CDR3 runs from the conserved cysteine through the conserved F or W. D genes are given only for firm matches. Expanded clones are given a class, and other clones once, few, many or no size at all.

V gene	J gene	D gene	clone size	CDR3 protein	CDR3 DNA
TRBV20-1	TRBJ1-1	TRBD1	-	CSARTGAMNTEAFF	TGCAGTGCTAGGACAGGGGCCATGAACACTGAAGCTTTCTTT
TRBV5-1	TRBJ2-5	TRBD2	few	CASSLERAGAGETQYF	TGCGCCAGCAGCTTGGAGCGAGCGGGGGCCGGAGAGACCCAGTACTTC
TRBV20-1	TRBJ2-5	-	many	CSARDWAAQETQYF	TGCAGTGCTAGAGATTGGGCAGCCCAAGAGACCCAGTACTTC
TRBV6-2/TRBV6-3	TRBJ1-5	TRBD1	-	CASSYLQGAANQPQHF	TGTGCCAGCAGTTACCTACAGGGGGCTGCCAATCAGCCCCAGCATTTT
TRBV6-1	TRBJ2-2	-	many	CASSERRGPGELFF	TGTGCCAGCAGTGAACGGAGGGGGCCCGGGGAGCTGTTTTTT
TRBV7-2	TRBJ1-3	-	many	CASRATGIGNTIYF	TGTGCCAGCAGAGCGACGGGGATTGGAAACACCATATATTTT
TRBV28	TRBJ2-7	-	few	CASSPLPGGVYEQYF	TGTGCCAGCAGTCCCCTCCCCGGGGGCGTTTACGAGCAGTACTTC
TRBV5-4	TRBJ1-2	-	-	CASSLGSGRKEYGYTF	TGTGCCAGCAGCTTGGGATCGGGGCGAAAGGAGTATGGCTACACCTTC
TRBV19	TRBJ1-2	-	once	CASSPGLANYGYTF	TGTGCCAGTAGCCCAGGGTTAGCTAACTATGGCTACACCTTC
TRBV14	TRBJ2-1	TRBD2	few	CASSQREGGYNEQFF	TGTGCCAGCAGCCAACGGGAGGGGGGCTACAATGAGCAGTTCTTC
TRBV6-5	TRBJ2-3	-	-	CASSYGTSDGDTQYF	TGTGCCAGCAGTTACGGGACATCCGACGGAGATACGCAGTATTTT
TRBV6-5	TRBJ2-7	TRBD2	few	CASRRGLAYEQYF	TGTGCCAGCAGGCGGGGGTTAGCCTACGAGCAGTACTTC
TRBV9	TRBJ2-1	TRBD2	-	CASSVISGGYNEQFF	TGTGCCAGCAGCGTTATTAGCGGGGGATACAATGAGCAGTTCTTC
TRBV5-1	TRBJ2-3	-	many	CASSLIGRVEDTQYF	TGCGCCAGCAGCTTGATAGGGCGGGTGGAGGATACGCAGTATTTT
TRBV15	TRBJ2-5	-	few	CATSRDWQEETQYF	TGTGCCACCAGCAGAGATTGGCAGGAAGAGACCCAGTACTTC
TRBV5-1	TRBJ2-3	TRBD2	many	CASSPGLAGGPTDTQYF	TGCGCCAGCAGCCCGGGACTAGCGGGGGGGCCAACAGATACGCAGTATTTT
TRBV12-3/TRBV12-4	TRBJ1-4	-	few	CASSFYEKLFF	TGTGCCAGCAGTTTTTATGAAAAACTGTTTTTT
TRBV27	TRBJ2-7	-	few	CASSFEGSYEQYF	TGTGCCAGCAGTTTCGAGGGGTCCTACGAGCAGTACTTC
TRBV5-1	TRBJ2-1	-	many	CASSLTGPFYNEQFF	TGCGCCAGCAGCTTGACGGGACCCTTTTACAATGAGCAGTTCTTC
TRBV5-1	TRBJ2-2	-	many	CASSLVQGTGELFF	TGCGCCAGCAGCTTGGTACAGGGCACCGGGGAGCTGTTTTTT
TRBV5-1	TRBJ2-7	-	many	CASSLGGDYEQYF	TGCGCCAGCAGCTTGGGAGGGGACTACGAGCAGTACTTC
TRBV7-2	TRBJ2-3	-	few	CASSLVQGSVTDTQYF	TGTGCCAGCAGCTTAGTCCAGGGAAGTGTCACAGATACGCAGTATTTT
TRBV7-2	TRBJ2-5	-	many	CASSPARSSETQYF	TGTGCCAGCTCCCCGGCTCGGTCTTCCGAGACCCAGTACTTC
TRBV7-3	TRBJ2-5	-	few	CASSLNGAEQETQYF	TGTGCCAGCAGCCTAAATGGGGCTGAACAAGAGACCCAGTACTTC
TRBV9	TRBJ2-3	-	-	CASSVAGEITDTQYF	TGTGCCAGCAGCGTAGCGGGGGAGATCACAGATACGCAGTATTTT
TRBV20-1	TRBJ2-1	TRBD2	few	CSARVPSGSSYNEQFF	TGCAGTGCTAGAGTTCCTAGCGGGAGCTCCTACAATGAGCAGTTCTTC
TRBV29-1	TRBJ2-5	TRBD2	-	CSVAGAQETQYF	TGCAGCGTAGCGGGGGCCCAAGAGACCCAGTACTTC
TRBV6-2/TRBV6-3	TRBJ1-5	-	many	CASSVRGSNQPQHF	TGTGCCAGCAGCGTGAGGGGATCCAATCAGCCCCAGCATTTT
TRBV5-1	TRBJ2-1	-	many	CASSLALLSYNEQFF	TGCGCCAGCAGCTTGGCCCTACTCTCCTACAATGAGCAGTTCTTC
TRBV11-3	TRBJ1-5	-	many	CASSLGFQPAAQHF	TGTGCCAGCAGCTTAGGTTTCCAGCCCGCAGCCCAGCATTTT
TRBV20-1	TRBJ2-7	-	few	CSAAADYEQYF	TGCAGTGCTGCGGCGGACTACGAGCAGTACTTC
TRBV21-1	TRBJ2-1	-	few	CASSPRAESSYNEQFF	TGTGCCAGCAGCCCTAGGGCAGAGAGCTCCTACAATGAGCAGTTCTTC
TRBV7-7	TRBJ2-3	-	few	CASSLGGTTDTQYF	TGTGCTAGCAGCTTAGGCGGAACCACAGATACGCAGTATTTT
TRBV6-5	TRBJ2-7	-	few	CASSLRRGLEQYF	TGTGCCAGCAGTCTTCGACGCGGTCTCGAGCAGTACTTC
TRBV24-1	TRBJ1-1	-	-	CATSDLDTEAFF	TGTGCCACCAGTGATTTAGACACTGAAGCTTTCTTT
TRBV29-1	TRBJ1-1	TRBD1	-	CSATGGLNTEAFF	TGCAGCGCAACAGGGGGTTTGAACACTGAAGCTTTCTTT
TRBV19	TRBJ2-2	-	-	CATSAALYTGELFF	TGTGCCACCTCAGCGGCCCTATACACCGGGGAGCTGTTTTTT
TRBV6-5	TRBJ1-4	-	few	CASSYSLGSGEKLFF	TGTGCCAGCAGTTACTCCCTGGGGAGTGGTGAAAAACTGTTTTTT
TRBV12-3/TRBV12-4	TRBJ1-1	TRBD1	few	CASTSTGVRTEAFF	TGTGCCAGCACTTCGACAGGGGTAAGAACTGAAGCTTTCTTT
TRBV5-1	TRBJ2-1	TRBD2	many	CASSSAGGESYNEQFF	TGCGCCAGCAGCTCCGCCGGGGGGGAGTCCTACAATGAGCAGTTCTTC
TRBV4-1	TRBJ2-3	-	few	CASSQDQTSDTQYF	TGCGCCAGCAGCCAAGATCAAACCTCGGATACGCAGTATTTT
TRBV4-1	TRBJ2-7	TRBD1	-	CASSRARDRGEQYF	TGCGCCAGCAGCCGAGCCCGGGACAGGGGCGAGCAGTACTTC
TRBV12-3/TRBV12-4	TRBJ2-5	TRBD2	-	CASSPLAGGTRDTQYF	TGTGCCAGCAGTCCGCTAGCGGGGGGGACAAGAGACACCCAGTACTTC
TRBV6-5	TRBJ2-5	TRBD2	-	CASSYGLAAETQYF	TGTGCCAGCAGTTACGGGCTAGCGGCAGAGACCCAGTACTTC